This passage covers 4 T cell receptor beta chains from one sample sequenced in a study of T cell responses to AZD1222 COVID-19 vaccine. Libraries were prepared by immunoSEQ multiplex PCR; TCRdb keeps only in-frame clonotypes and omits some of them. The sample includes 100,000 to 150,000 clones, roughly 85% of them seen just once. The sequences come from peripheral blood, collected 28 days after the second dose of the MenACWY control vaccine. All receptors come from an adult who received the MenACWY meningococcal vaccine as a control.

The chain carries TRBV28 and TRBJ1-5; 9 bases agree with TRBD1. The V gene's germline CDR1 is MDHEN and CDR2 SYDVKM. The CDR3 is 14 residues long. V was pared by 7 bases and J by 4 bases, with 5 bases of the junction left unmatched. The DNA of the CDR3 is TGTGCCAGCACCGGGACAGGGTGGAATCAGCCCCAGCATTTT. This gives the protein CASTGTGWNQPQHF.

The chain joins TRBV9 to TRBJ2-1; 12 positions agree with TRBD2. Per germline, CDR1 SGDLS and CDR2 YYNGEE. Unmatched junction bases numbered 12, after V lost 0 bases and J lost 5 bases. This CDR3 is 19 amino acids long. The CDR3 DNA sequence: TGTGCCAGCAGCGTAGCTGGTCGACTAGCGGGAGTGAGAGACAATGAGCAGTTCTTC. Translation: CASSVAGRLAGVRDNEQFF.

The chain's CDR3 is CATQLAGMNEQYV. DNA of the CDR3: TGTGCCACCCAACTAGCGGGGATGAACGAGCAGTACGTC. The chain has TRBV6-5 and TRBJ2-7, with 10 nucleotides matching TRBD2. Germline V gene sequence: CDR1 MNHEY, CDR2 SVGAGI. The CDR3 runs 13 residues. With 10 bases clipped from V and 5 bases from J, the junction kept 8 bases outside the gene matches.

This rearrangement joins TRBV24-1 to TRBJ2-1; D is undetermined. From germline, CDR1 is KGHDR and CDR2 SFDVKD. The CDR3 totals 12 residues. Trimming left V 9 bases short and J 6 bases short, with 11 bases between. CDR3 coding DNA: TGTGCCACCCAATCGGTTGGCAATGAGCAGTTCTTC. It yields the protein CATQSVGNEQFF.